The following is a TCR beta chain sequence with its context. The data were taken from a study of blood T cells in healthy people across ages. Germline values: CDR1 SGHRS, CDR2 YFSETQ. There are 15 residues in the CDR3. V shed 4 bases and J 1 base; nucleotides not matched to a gene: 7. A second PCR, run for about 6 to 11 cycles, used a sample-barcoded 5' primer plus a J-beta primer mix. Each CDR3 protein gets one entry after TCRdb re-called the 5' RACE reads with MiXCR. The data contain fewer than 2,000,000 distinct CDR3 sequences, 30% to 40% of them singletons. Sequencing input: blood. The TCR comes from a human donor in good health. The chain has TRBV5-1 and TRBJ1-2; 7 bases map to TRBD1. CDR3 residues: CASSPQGQLNYGYTF. CDR3 nucleotide sequence: TGCGCCAGCAGCCCACAGGGACAGCTTAACTATGGCTACACCTTC.